This TCR beta chain was captured by sequencing in a study of blood T cell repertoires in COVID-19. Some clones are missing from TCRdb's copy, which holds only in-frame ones; the method was immunoSEQ multiplex PCR. There are about 23,000 clones in the sample; around 90% occur only once, and approximately 5.8% lies in the top ten. This CDR3 spans 14 amino acids. Germline lookup yields CDR1 GTSNPN and CDR2 SVGIG (reference sequence). After removal of 5 bases from V and 3 bases from J, the junction contained 5 bases not matched to a gene. V usage is TRBV30 and J usage is TRBJ2-3, with 10 nucleotides matching TRBD2. This clonotype was obtained from a woman of 80 years or more with active COVID-19. The specimen sequenced was peripheral blood. CDR3 in DNA: TGTGCCTGGGGGCCGGGACTAGCGACAGATACGCAGTATTTT. Translated: CAWGPGLATDTQYF. The complete variable domain, with remaining parts taken from reference TRBV30 and TRBJ2-3, reads SQTIHQWPATLVQPVGSPLSLECTVEGTSNPNLYWYRQAAGRGLQLLFYSVGIGQISSEVPQNLSASRPQDRQFILSSKKLLLSDSGFYLCAWGPGLATDTQYFGPGTRLTVL.